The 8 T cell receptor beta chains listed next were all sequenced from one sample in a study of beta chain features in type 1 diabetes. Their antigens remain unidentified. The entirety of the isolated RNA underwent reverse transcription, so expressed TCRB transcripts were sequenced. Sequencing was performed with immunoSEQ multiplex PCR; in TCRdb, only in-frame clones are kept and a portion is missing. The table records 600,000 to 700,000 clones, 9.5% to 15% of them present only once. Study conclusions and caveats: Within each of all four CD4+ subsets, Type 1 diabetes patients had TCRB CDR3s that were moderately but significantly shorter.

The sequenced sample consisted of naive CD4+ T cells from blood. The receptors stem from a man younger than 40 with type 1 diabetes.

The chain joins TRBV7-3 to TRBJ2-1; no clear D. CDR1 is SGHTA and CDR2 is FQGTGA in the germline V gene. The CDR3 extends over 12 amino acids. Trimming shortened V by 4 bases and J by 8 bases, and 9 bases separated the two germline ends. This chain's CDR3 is CASSSGMDEQFF. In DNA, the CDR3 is TGTGCCAGCAGCTCAGGAATGGATGAGCAGTTCTTC.

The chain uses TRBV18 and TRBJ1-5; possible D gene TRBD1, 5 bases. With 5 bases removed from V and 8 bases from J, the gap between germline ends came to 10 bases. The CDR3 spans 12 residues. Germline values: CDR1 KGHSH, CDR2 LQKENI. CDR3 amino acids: CASSDSMKPQHF. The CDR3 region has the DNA TGTGCCAGCTCAGACAGCATGAAGCCCCAGCATTTT.

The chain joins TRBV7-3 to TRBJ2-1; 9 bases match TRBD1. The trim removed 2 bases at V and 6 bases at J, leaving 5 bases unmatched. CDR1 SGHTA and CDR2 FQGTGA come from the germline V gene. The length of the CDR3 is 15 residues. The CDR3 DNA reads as TGTGCCAGCAGCTTAGTCGCGACAGGGGGCAATGAGCAGTTCTTC. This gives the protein CASSLVATGGNEQFF.

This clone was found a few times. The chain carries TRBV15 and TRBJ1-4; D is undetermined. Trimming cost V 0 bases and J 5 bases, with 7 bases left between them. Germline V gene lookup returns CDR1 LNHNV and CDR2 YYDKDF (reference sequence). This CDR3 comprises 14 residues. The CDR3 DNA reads TGTGCCACCAGCAGAGACAGTCACAATGAAAAACTGTTTTTT. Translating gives CATSRDSHNEKLFF.

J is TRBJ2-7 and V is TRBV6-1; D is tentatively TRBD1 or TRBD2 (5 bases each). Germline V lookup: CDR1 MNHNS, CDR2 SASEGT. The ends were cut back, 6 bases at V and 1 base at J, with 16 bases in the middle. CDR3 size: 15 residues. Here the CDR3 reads CASSSGPTNSYEQYF. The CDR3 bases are TGTGCCAGCAGCTCGGGACCGACTAATTCCTACGAGCAGTACTTC.

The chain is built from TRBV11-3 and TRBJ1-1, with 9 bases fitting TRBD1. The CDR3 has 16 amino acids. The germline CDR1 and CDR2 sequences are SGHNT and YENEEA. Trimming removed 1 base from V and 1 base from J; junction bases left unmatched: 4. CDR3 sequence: CASSLVGTGWNTEAFF. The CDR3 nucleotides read TGTGCCAGCAGCTTAGTCGGGACAGGGTGGAACACTGAAGCTTTCTTT.

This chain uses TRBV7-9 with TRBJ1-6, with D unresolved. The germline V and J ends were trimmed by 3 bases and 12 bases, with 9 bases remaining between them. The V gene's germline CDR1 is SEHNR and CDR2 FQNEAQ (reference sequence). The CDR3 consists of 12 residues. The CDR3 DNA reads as TGTGCCAGCAGCTTCGCGCCAGGACCCCTCCACTTT. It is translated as CASSFAPGPLHF.

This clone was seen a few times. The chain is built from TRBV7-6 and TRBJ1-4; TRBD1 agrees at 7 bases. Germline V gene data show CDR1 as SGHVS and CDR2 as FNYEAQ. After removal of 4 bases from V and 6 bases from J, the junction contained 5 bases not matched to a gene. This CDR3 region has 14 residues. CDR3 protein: CASSSTGLDEKLFF. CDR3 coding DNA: TGTGCCAGCAGCTCGACAGGGCTTGATGAAAAACTGTTTTTT.